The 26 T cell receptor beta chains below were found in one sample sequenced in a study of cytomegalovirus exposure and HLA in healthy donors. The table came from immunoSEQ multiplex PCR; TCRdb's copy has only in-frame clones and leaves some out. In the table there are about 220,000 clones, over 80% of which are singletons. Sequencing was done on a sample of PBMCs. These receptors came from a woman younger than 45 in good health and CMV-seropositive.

Here the CDR3 reads CASSQNRGNRLNEQFF. CDR3 nucleotides: TGCGCCAGCAGCCAAAACAGGGGGAATCGTTTAAATGAGCAGTTCTTC. The chain couples TRBV4-3 to TRBJ2-1; TRBD1 matches at 8 bases. Germline CDR1 LGHNA, CDR2 YSLEER. Trimming removed 2 bases from V and 7 bases from J; junction bases left unmatched: 10. This CDR3 contains 16 residues.

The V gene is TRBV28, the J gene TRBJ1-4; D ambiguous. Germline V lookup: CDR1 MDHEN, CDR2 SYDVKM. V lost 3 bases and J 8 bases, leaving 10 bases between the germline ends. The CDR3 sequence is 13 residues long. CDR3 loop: CASSFRPAEKLFF. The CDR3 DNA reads TGTGCCAGCAGTTTCCGGCCAGCCGAAAAACTGTTTTTT.

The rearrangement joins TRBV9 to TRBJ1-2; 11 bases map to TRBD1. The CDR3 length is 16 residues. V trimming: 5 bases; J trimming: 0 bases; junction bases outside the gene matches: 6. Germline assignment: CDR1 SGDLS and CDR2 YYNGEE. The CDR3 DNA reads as TGTGCCAGCAGTTTCGGACAGGGGGCAACTAACTATGGCTACACCTTC. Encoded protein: CASSFGQGATNYGYTF.

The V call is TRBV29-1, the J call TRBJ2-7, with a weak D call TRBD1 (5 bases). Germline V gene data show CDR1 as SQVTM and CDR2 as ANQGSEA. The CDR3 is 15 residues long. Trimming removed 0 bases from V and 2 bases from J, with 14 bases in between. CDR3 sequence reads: CSVEDVGDRAYEQYF. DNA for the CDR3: TGCAGCGTTGAAGATGTAGGTGACAGAGCCTACGAGCAGTACTTC.

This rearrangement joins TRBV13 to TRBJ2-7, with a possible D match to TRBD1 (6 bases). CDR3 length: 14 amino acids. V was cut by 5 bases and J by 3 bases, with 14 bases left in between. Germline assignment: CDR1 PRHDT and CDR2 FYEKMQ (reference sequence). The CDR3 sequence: CASSQGGVHYEQYF. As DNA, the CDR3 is TGTGCCAGCAGCCAAGGGGGAGTTCACTACGAGCAGTACTTC.

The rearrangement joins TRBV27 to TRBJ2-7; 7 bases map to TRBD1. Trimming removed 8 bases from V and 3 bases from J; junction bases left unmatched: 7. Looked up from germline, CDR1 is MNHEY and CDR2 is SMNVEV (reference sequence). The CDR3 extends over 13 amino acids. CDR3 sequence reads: CASWTGNYYEQYF. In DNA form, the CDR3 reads TGTGCCAGCTGGACAGGAAACTACTACGAGCAGTACTTC.

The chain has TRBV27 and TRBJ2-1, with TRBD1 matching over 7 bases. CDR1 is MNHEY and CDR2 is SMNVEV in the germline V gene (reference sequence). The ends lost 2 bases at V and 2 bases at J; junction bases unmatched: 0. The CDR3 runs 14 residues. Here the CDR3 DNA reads TGTGCCAGCAGTTTAGACAGGGCCTACAATGAGCAGTTCTTC. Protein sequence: CASSLDRAYNEQFF.

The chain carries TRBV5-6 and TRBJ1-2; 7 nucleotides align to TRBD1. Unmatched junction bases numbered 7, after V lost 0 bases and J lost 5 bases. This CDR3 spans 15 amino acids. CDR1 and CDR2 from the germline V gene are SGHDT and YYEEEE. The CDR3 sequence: CASSLATGSGYGYTF. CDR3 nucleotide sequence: TGTGCCAGCAGCTTGGCGACAGGGAGTGGGTATGGCTACACCTTC.

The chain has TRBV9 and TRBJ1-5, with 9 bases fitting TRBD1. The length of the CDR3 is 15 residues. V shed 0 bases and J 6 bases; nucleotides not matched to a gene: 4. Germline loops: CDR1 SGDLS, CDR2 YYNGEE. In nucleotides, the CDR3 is TGTGCCAGCAGCGTAGGGGGACAGGGAACTCAGCCCCAGCATTTT. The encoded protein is CASSVGGQGTQPQHF.

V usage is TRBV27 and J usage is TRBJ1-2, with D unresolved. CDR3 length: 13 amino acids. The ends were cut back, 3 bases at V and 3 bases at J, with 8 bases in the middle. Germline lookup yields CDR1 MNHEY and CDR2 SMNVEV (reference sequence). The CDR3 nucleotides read TGTGCCAGCAGTTTCGGTGGAGACTATGGCTACACCTTC. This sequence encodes CASSFGGDYGYTF.

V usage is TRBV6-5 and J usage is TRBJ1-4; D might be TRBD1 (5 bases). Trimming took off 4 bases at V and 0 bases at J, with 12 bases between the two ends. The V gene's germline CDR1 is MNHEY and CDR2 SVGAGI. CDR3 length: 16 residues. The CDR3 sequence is CASSSRDRATNEKLFF. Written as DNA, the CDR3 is TGTGCCAGCAGTTCTCGGGACCGTGCAACTAATGAAAAACTGTTTTTT.

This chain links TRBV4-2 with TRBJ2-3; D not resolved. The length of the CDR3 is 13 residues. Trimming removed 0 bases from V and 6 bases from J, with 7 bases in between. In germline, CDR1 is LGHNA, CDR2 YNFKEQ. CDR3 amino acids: CASSQDPRDTQYF. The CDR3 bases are TGTGCCAGCAGCCAAGACCCGAGGGATACGCAGTATTTT.

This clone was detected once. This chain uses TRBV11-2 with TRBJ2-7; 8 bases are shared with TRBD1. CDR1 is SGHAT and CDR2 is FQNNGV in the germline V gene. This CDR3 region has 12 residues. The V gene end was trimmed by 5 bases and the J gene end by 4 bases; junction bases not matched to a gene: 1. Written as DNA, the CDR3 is TGTGCCAGCAGCGGGACAGGTTACGAGCAGTACTTC. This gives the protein CASSGTGYEQYF. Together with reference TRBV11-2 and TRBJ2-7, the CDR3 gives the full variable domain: EAGVAQSPRYKIIEKRQSVAFWCNPISGHATLYWYQQILGQGPKLLIQFQNNGVVDDSQLPKDRFSAERLKGVDSTLKIQPAKLEDSAVYLCASSGTGYEQYFGPGTRLTVT.

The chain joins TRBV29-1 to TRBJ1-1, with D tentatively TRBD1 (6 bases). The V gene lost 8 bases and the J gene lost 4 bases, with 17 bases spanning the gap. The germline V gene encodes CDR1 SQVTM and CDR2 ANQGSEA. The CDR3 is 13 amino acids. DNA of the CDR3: TGCAGCACGAAAGGGACACTGAGCACTGAAGCTTTCTTT. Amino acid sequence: CSTKGTLSTEAFF.

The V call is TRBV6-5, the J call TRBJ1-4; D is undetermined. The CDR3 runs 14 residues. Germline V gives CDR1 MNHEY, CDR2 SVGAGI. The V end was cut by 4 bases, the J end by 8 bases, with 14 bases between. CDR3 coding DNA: TGTGCCAGCAGTTCAGGAGGGCGCGGGGAAAAACTGTTTTTT. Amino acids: CASSSGGRGEKLFF.

The chain's CDR3 is CASSRSESNQPQHF. As DNA, the CDR3 is TGTGCCAGCAGTCGCTCGGAAAGCAATCAGCCCCAGCATTTT. This chain connects TRBV9 to TRBJ1-5, with no clear D. Deletions cut 5 bases from V and 1 base from J, with 10 bases between. Germline CDR1 is SGDLS and CDR2 is YYNGEE. The CDR3 extends over 14 amino acids.

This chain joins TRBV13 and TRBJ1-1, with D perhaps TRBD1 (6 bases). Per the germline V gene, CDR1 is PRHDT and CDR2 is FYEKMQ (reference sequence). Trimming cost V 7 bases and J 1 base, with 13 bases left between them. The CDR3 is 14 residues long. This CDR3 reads CASNLRGANTEAFF. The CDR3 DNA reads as TGTGCCAGCAACTTGCGGGGGGCGAACACTGAAGCTTTCTTT. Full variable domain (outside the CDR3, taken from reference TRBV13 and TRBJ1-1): AAGVIQSPRHLIKEKRETATLKCYPIPRHDTVYWYQQGPGQDPQFLISFYEKMQSDKGSIPDRFSAQQFSDYHSELNMSSLELGDSALYFCASNLRGANTEAFFGQGTRLTVV.

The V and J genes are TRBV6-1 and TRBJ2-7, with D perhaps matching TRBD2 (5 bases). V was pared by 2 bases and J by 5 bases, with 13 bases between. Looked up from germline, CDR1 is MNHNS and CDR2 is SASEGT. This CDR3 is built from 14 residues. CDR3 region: CASSEKRGSNEQYF. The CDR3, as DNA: TGTGCCAGCAGTGAAAAGCGCGGGTCCAACGAGCAGTACTTC.

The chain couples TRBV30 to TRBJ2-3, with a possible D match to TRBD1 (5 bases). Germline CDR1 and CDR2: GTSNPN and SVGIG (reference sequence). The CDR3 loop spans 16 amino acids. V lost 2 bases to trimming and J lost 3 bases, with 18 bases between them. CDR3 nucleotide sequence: TGTGCCTGGAGTATTAAGACAGACCCTTGGACAGATACGCAGTATTTT. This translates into CAWSIKTDPWTDTQYF.

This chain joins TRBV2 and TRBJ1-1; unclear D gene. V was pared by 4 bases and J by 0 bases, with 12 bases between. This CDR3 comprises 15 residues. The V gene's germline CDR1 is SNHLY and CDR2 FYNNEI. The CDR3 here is CASSASGPMNTEAFF. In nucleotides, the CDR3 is TGTGCCAGCAGTGCCTCCGGCCCCATGAACACTGAAGCTTTCTTT.

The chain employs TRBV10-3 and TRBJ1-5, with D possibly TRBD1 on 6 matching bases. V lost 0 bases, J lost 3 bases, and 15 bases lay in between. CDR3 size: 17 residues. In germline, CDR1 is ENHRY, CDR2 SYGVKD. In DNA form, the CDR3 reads TGTGCCATCAGTGAGTCAGGGGGGGGAACCCTCAATCAGCCCCAGCATTTT. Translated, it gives CAISESGGGTLNQPQHF.

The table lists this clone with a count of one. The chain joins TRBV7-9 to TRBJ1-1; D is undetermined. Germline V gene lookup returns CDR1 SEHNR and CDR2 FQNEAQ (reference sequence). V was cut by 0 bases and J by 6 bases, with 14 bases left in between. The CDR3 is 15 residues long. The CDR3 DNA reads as TGTGCCAGCAGCTTAGCGGGCAGAGGTAGAGCTGAAGCTTTCTTT. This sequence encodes CASSLAGRGRAEAFF. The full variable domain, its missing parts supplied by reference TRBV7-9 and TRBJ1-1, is DTGVSQNPRHKITKRGQNVTFRCDPISEHNRLYWYRQTLGQGPEFLTYFQNEAQLEKSRLLSDRFSAERPKGSFSTLEIQRTEQGDSAMYLCASSLAGRGRAEAFFGQGTRLTVV.

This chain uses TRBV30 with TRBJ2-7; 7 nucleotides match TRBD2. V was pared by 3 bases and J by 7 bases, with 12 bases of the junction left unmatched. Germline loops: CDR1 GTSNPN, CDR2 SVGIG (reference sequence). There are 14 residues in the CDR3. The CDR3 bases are TGTGCCTGGAGCAGTACAGCGGGATTCGAGGAGCAGTACTTC. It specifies CAWSSTAGFEEQYF.

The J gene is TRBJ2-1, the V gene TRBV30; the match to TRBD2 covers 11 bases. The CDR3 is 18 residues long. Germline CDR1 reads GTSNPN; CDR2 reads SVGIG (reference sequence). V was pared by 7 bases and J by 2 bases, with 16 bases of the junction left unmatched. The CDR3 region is CASESTSGGLPPYNEQFF. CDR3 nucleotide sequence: TGTGCCTCGGAATCAACTAGCGGGGGTTTACCACCCTACAATGAGCAGTTCTTC.

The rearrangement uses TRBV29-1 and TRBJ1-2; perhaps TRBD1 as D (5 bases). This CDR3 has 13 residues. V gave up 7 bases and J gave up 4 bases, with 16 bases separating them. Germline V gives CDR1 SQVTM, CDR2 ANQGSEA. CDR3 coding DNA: TGCAGCGCCACAGTAGGGGTCGGCTATGGCTACACCTTC. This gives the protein CSATVGVGYGYTF.

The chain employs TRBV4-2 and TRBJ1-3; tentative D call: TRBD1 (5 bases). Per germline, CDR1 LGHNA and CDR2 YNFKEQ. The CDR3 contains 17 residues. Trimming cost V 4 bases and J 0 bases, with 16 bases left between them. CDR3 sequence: CASSLGGSLSSGNTIYF. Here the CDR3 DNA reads TGTGCCAGCAGCCTGGGGGGGTCCTTGAGCTCTGGAAACACCATATATTTT.